This T cell receptor beta chain was found in a study of blood T cell repertoires in COVID-19. Across the study: Material from acute and convalescent COVID-19 was sourced from the United States, Italy and Spain.

Clones were read by immunoSEQ multiplex PCR, and TCRdb kept only the in-frame ones, dropping some. Of a few hundred thousand clones listed, 80% to 90% are singletons. The cohort comprised adults aged 18 to 89 years residing in approximately 25 US areas. Participants had their cohort set by participant-reported clinical history. Donors in Cohort 3 counted as recovered after two negative PCRs, clearance, or symptom resolution. CDR3 length equals 15 residues. The ends lost 3 bases at V and 0 bases at J; junction bases unmatched: 2. Germline V gives CDR1 SGHRS, CDR2 YFSETQ. This receptor was obtained from a man aged 25-45 years who had recovered from COVID-19. What was sequenced was PBMCs or T cells enriched from blood (not recorded which). The chain carries TRBV5-1 and TRBJ1-2; TRBD1 matches at 10 bases. The CDR3 reads CASSWGTGANYGYTF. In DNA form, the CDR3 reads TGCGCCAGCAGCTGGGGGACAGGGGCTAACTATGGCTACACCTTC.